Listed below are T cell receptor beta chains from one sample, sequenced in a study of shared clonotypes between healthy human individuals. The table came from immunoSEQ multiplex PCR; TCRdb's copy has only in-frame clones and leaves some out. The sample contains a few hundred thousand clones, around 97% of which appear only once. Sequenced input: naive CD4+ T cells sorted from blood. These receptors came from a woman in her thirties in good health. Each CDR3 is given with its conserved first and last residue. Fields, in order: clone size, V gene, J gene, D gene, CDR3 protein, CDR3 DNA. A D gene is named only where the DNA matches it firmly. Clone sizes are given selectively: once, few, many, or a class where the clone is expanded.

.	TRBV5-6	TRBJ2-5	.	CASSLARQGFETQYF	TGTGCCAGCAGCTTAGCACGGCAGGGGTTCGAGACCCAGTACTTC
.	TRBV7-2	TRBJ2-7	TRBD2	CASSVGGLAREQYF	TGTGCCAGCAGCGTAGGAGGACTAGCAAGGGAGCAGTACTTC
.	TRBV19	TRBJ1-5	TRBD1	CASTTGALGDNQPQHF	TGTGCCAGTACGACAGGGGCTCTTGGGGATAATCAGCCCCAGCATTTT
.	TRBV28	TRBJ1-1	.	CASRDALDSNAAFF	TGTGCCAGCAGGGACGCCCTTGACTCTAATGCGGCTTTCTTT
.	TRBV9	TRBJ1-3	.	CASSALPDSGNTIYF	TGTGCCAGCAGCGCCCTCCCGGACTCTGGAAACACCATATATTTT
.	TRBV18	TRBJ2-1	TRBD2	CASSPGLEWANEQFF	TGTGCCAGCTCACCAGGACTAGAATGGGCCAATGAGCAGTTCTTC
.	TRBV29-1	TRBJ2-1	TRBD1	CSAEGQGSNNEQFF	TGCAGCGCCGAGGGACAGGGTTCAAACAATGAGCAGTTCTTC
.	TRBV7-3	TRBJ2-3	.	CASSSGEADTQYF	TGTGCCAGCAGTTCTGGAGAAGCAGATACGCAGTATTTT
.	TRBV19	TRBJ1-5	.	CASSPNGVSNQPQHF	TGTGCCAGTAGTCCCAATGGTGTGAGCAATCAGCCCCAGCATTTT
.	TRBV5-1	TRBJ2-2	.	CASSLALGGGELFF	TGCGCCAGCAGCTTGGCCCTTGGGGGCGGGGAGCTGTTTTTT
.	TRBV27	TRBJ1-1	.	CASSPSKTGYTEAFF	TGTGCCAGCAGCCCCAGCAAGACAGGCTACACTGAAGCTTTCTTT
.	TRBV10-3	TRBJ1-1	.	CAIRGSDSRTEAFF	TGTGCCATCAGGGGTTCGGACAGTAGAACTGAAGCTTTCTTT
.	TRBV7-6	TRBJ2-5	.	CASSSGTAETQYF	TGTGCCAGCAGCTCAGGGACGGCGGAGACCCAGTACTTC
.	TRBV19	TRBJ2-1	TRBD2	CASQPLAGARAYNEQFF	TGTGCCAGCCAACCTCTAGCGGGAGCACGAGCCTACAATGAGCAGTTCTTC
.	TRBV6-5	TRBJ2-4	.	CASSPAGAKNIQYF	TGTGCCAGCAGTCCAGCGGGAGCCAAAAACATTCAGTACTTC
.	TRBV18	TRBJ2-1	TRBD2	CASSPGTSAYNEQFF	TGTGCCAGCTCACCGGGGACTAGCGCTTACAATGAGCAGTTCTTC
.	TRBV28	TRBJ2-1	.	CASKLRDTRYNEQFF	TGTGCCAGCAAACTCCGGGACACCCGCTACAATGAGCAGTTCTTC
.	TRBV2	TRBJ1-5	.	CASSAGRNQPQHF	TGTGCCAGCAGCGCCGGGCGCAATCAGCCCCAGCATTTT
.	TRBV19	TRBJ1-1	.	CASTRLQQGMNTEAFF	TGTGCCAGCACACGGCTTCAACAGGGAATGAACACTGAAGCTTTCTTT
.	TRBV20-1	TRBJ2-3	.	CSARDPHTQYF	TGCAGTGCTAGAGACCCGCATACGCAGTATTTT
.	TRBV28	TRBJ1-2	.	CASSSLRTEFVSYTF	TGTGCCAGCAGTTCTCTCCGGACAGAGTTTGTAAGCTACACCTTC
.	TRBV27	TRBJ2-7	.	CASSTPGQSYEQYF	TGTGCCAGCAGTACCCCGGGACAATCCTACGAGCAGTACTTC
.	TRBV18	TRBJ2-7	.	CASSPLLADEQYF	TGTGCCAGCTCACCCCTACTAGCTGACGAGCAGTACTTC
.	TRBV10-1	TRBJ2-2	TRBD2	CASSESGTTTGELFF	TGCGCCAGCAGTGAGTCTGGGACTACTACCGGGGAGCTGTTTTTT
once	TRBV19	TRBJ2-7	.	CASSATGLLFYEQYF	TGTGCCAGTAGTGCAACAGGGCTCCTCTTCTACGAGCAGTACTTC